These 20 T cell receptor beta chains share one sample of origin, sequenced in a study of identical twins. Each CDR3 protein is one row after TCRdb ran MiXCR on the 5' RACE reads. This sample yields roughly 350,000 distinct CDR3 sequences, of which around 9.7% are seen a single time; 8.5% to 10% belongs to the top ten. Sequencing was carried out using naive T cells sorted from blood. Receptor source: a woman aged 45-59 years in good health.

This clonotype was observed many times. J is TRBJ2-3 and V is TRBV24-1, with D possibly being TRBD2 (7 bases). Trimming cost V 5 bases and J 4 bases, with 12 bases left between them. Germline lookup yields CDR1 KGHDR and CDR2 SFDVKD. This CDR3 has 14 amino acids. In DNA, the CDR3 is TGTGCCACCAGTGCGGGGGGCAAAGCAGATACGCAGTATTTT. Its translation is CATSAGGKADTQYF.

In the case of this clonotype: A much larger clone sits a single nucleotide away, making a read error possible. The chain employs TRBV5-1 and TRBJ2-1, with D unresolved. Germline V gene lookup returns CDR1 SGHRS and CDR2 YFSETQ. The CDR3 is made up of 14 amino acids. CDR3 in amino acids: CASSLVGIYNQQFF. Here the CDR3 DNA reads TGCGCCAGCAGCTTGGTTGGAATCTACAATCAGCAGTTCTTC.

In its sample, this clonotype was seen many times. This rearrangement joins TRBV5-1 to TRBJ2-7; the D gene is possibly TRBD2 (5 bases). The CDR3 consists of 13 residues. Trimming took 10 bases from V and 5 from J, leaving 19 bases between them. Germline V gives CDR1 SGHRS, CDR2 YFSETQ. The CDR3 DNA sequence: TGCGCCTGCAACTCGGGGATCCGGGACGAGCAGTACTTC. Its protein is CACNSGIRDEQYF.

Many counts were recorded for this clonotype. The chain uses TRBV20-1 and TRBJ1-4; no reliable D call. Germline lookup yields CDR1 DFQATT and CDR2 SNEGSKA (reference sequence). This CDR3 comprises 18 residues. Trimming left V 0 bases short and J 0 bases short, with 17 bases between. The CDR3 reads CSARDLLPVATTNEKLFF. The CDR3 DNA reads as TGCAGTGCTAGAGACCTCTTACCGGTCGCCACAACTAATGAAAAACTGTTTTTT.

V gene TRBV29-1 combines with J gene TRBJ1-1, with a possible D match to TRBD1 (5 bases). The CDR3 has 15 amino acids. Germline lookup yields CDR1 SQVTM and CDR2 ANQGSEA. Trimming left V 6 bases short and J 0 bases short, with 17 bases between. CDR3 sequence (DNA): TGCAGCGTGGGGGGTCCCCTTGCCATGAACACTGAAGCTTTCTTT. This sequence encodes CSVGGPLAMNTEAFF. Supplemented by reference TRBV29-1 and TRBJ1-1, the full variable domain reads SAVISQKPSRDICQRGTSLTIQCQVDSQVTMMFWYRQQPGQSLTLIATANQGSEATYESGFVIDKFPISRPNLTFSTLTVSNMSPEDSSIYLCSVGGPLAMNTEAFFGQGTRLTVV.

The chain recombines TRBV29-1 with TRBJ2-7; 12 bases are shared with TRBD2. V gave up 6 bases and J gave up 0 bases; unmatched junction bases: 3. The CDR3 has 14 amino acids. Germline lookup yields CDR1 SQVTM and CDR2 ANQGSEA. The CDR3 bases are TGCAGCGTGACGGGACTAGCGGGCTCCTACGAGCAGTACTTC. The encoded protein is CSVTGLAGSYEQYF.

The rearrangement uses TRBV20-1 and TRBJ1-2; D is uncertain. Germline V gene data show CDR1 as DFQATT and CDR2 as SNEGSKA (reference sequence). This CDR3 comprises 13 residues. Deletions cut 3 bases from V and 2 bases from J, with 10 bases between. For the CDR3, the DNA is TGCAGTGCTAGTACACACGACAACTATGGCTACACCTTC. Translating gives CSASTHDNYGYTF.

V gene TRBV5-5 combines with J gene TRBJ2-7; D is unclear. V was pared by 7 bases and J by 4 bases, with 15 bases between. Per germline, CDR1 SGHKS and CDR2 YYEKEE (reference sequence). The CDR3 has 13 amino acids. CDR3 DNA sequence: TGTGCCAGCTTGCGAAGTCCCTCTTACGAGCAGTACTTC. Translated, it gives CASLRSPSYEQYF.

V gene TRBV5-1 combines with J gene TRBJ2-3; D perhaps matches TRBD2 (6 bases). Germline CDR1 reads SGHRS; CDR2 reads YFSETQ. Trimming stripped 7 bases from V and 1 base from J, with 16 bases between. The CDR3 spans 15 residues. The CDR3 loop reads CASYSGLPGTDTQYF. CDR3 DNA: TGCGCCAGCTACTCAGGACTACCGGGCACAGATACGCAGTATTTT.

The chain recombines TRBV29-1 with TRBJ2-1, with D possibly matching TRBD2 (5 bases). CDR1 SQVTM and CDR2 ANQGSEA come from the germline V gene. The CDR3 covers 17 residues. Deletions cut 8 bases from V and 6 bases from J, with 29 bases between. In DNA form, the CDR3 reads TGCAGCTTCGAGGGCCCGTGGGTGAGTACGGTCGTCAATGAGCAGTTCTTC. This codes for CSFEGPWVSTVVNEQFF.

This clonotype was picked up many times. The rearrangement joins TRBV4-1 to TRBJ1-1; D perhaps matches TRBD1 (6 bases). The germline V gene has CDR1 MGHRA and CDR2 YSYEKL. V was shortened by 2 bases and J by 0 bases, with 19 bases between the two germline ends. The CDR3 contains 18 residues. In nucleotides, the CDR3 is TGCGCCAGCAGCCAAACTTCTGGACAGTTAATCATGAACACTGAAGCTTTCTTT. Its protein is CASSQTSGQLIMNTEAFF.

The sample holds a few counts of this clonotype. The rearrangement links TRBV4-1 to TRBJ2-5; D is perhaps TRBD1 (6 bases). The CDR3 totals 14 residues. Deletions cut 4 bases from V and 5 bases from J, with 14 bases between. The germline gives CDR1 MGHRA, CDR2 YSYEKL. CDR3 sequence (DNA): TGCGCCAGCAGCCCCCTAGGGGGACGGGAGACCCAGTACTTC. Its protein is CASSPLGGRETQYF.

The V call is TRBV24-1, the J call TRBJ2-1, with 15 bases fitting TRBD2. The trim removed 0 bases at V and 5 bases at J, leaving 4 bases unmatched. CDR3 length equals 18 residues. From germline, CDR1 is KGHDR and CDR2 SFDVKD. CDR3 in amino acids: CATSDLTGTSGRNNEQFF. CDR3 in DNA: TGTGCCACCAGTGATTTGACCGGGACTAGCGGGAGGAACAATGAGCAGTTCTTC.

The chain recombines TRBV29-1 with TRBJ2-3; 10 nucleotides line up with TRBD2. Germline values: CDR1 SQVTM, CDR2 ANQGSEA. V lost 4 bases to trimming and J lost 5 bases; unmatched junction nucleotides: 9. This CDR3 region has 15 residues. The CDR3 here is CSVAGAGGPGDTQYF. The CDR3 nucleotides are TGCAGCGTTGCTGGAGCGGGAGGGCCGGGAGATACGCAGTATTTT.

The chain carries TRBV20-1 and TRBJ2-7; weak D call: TRBD2 (6 bases). The V end lost 7 bases, the J end lost 0 bases, and 13 bases lay between the germline ends. CDR3 size: 13 residues. Per germline, CDR1 DFQATT and CDR2 SNEGSKA (reference sequence). CDR3 in amino acids: CSVTGRDSYEQYV. The CDR3 nucleotides read TGCAGTGTCACCGGGAGAGACTCCTACGAGCAGTACGTC.

In this sample, this clonotype turned up a few times. The chain uses TRBV15 and TRBJ2-7; 10 nucleotides match TRBD1. After removal of 9 bases from V and 1 base from J, the junction contained 6 bases not matched to a gene. Germline CDR1 and CDR2: LNHNV and YYDKDF (reference sequence). CDR3 length equals 14 residues. The CDR3 region has the DNA TGTGCCACAGATCCGGGACAGGGGTCCTACGAGCAGTACTTC. It yields the protein CATDPGQGSYEQYF.

The chain employs TRBV11-2 and TRBJ2-3; 9 nucleotides agree with TRBD1. This CDR3 region has 16 residues. Germline loops: CDR1 SGHAT, CDR2 FQNNGV. V trimming: 5 bases; J trimming: 2 bases; junction bases outside the gene matches: 8. CDR3 coding DNA: TGTGCCAGCAGCCCCTTACAGGGGGCTAACACAGATACGCAGTATTTT. This translates into CASSPLQGANTDTQYF. Supplemented by reference TRBV11-2 and TRBJ2-3, the full variable domain reads EAGVAQSPRYKIIEKRQSVAFWCNPISGHATLYWYQQILGQGPKLLIQFQNNGVVDDSQLPKDRFSAERLKGVDSTLKIQPAKLEDSAVYLCASSPLQGANTDTQYFGPGTRLTVL.

This clonotype was counted many times. The rearrangement links TRBV5-1 to TRBJ2-1; the D is unclear. Germline CDR1 is SGHRS and CDR2 is YFSETQ. CDR3 length: 14 residues. Deletions cut 0 bases from V and 5 bases from J, with 9 bases between. CDR3 sequence reads: CASSLDTSHNEQFF. The CDR3 DNA sequence: TGCGCCAGCAGCTTGGATACCAGTCACAATGAGCAGTTCTTC.

Ten or more counts support this clonotype. The chain joins TRBV28 to TRBJ2-1, with 10 positions matching TRBD1. V gave up 6 bases and J gave up 7 bases; unmatched junction bases: 9. This CDR3 has 15 residues. Germline V lookup: CDR1 MDHEN, CDR2 SYDVKM. The CDR3 bases are TGTGCCAGCAGAATTCCGGGACAGGGGTGGAATGAGCAGTTCTTC. Translating it yields CASRIPGQGWNEQFF.

This clonotype came up a few times. This rearrangement joins TRBV30 to TRBJ1-6, with D perhaps TRBD1 (5 bases). The CDR3 is 14 amino acids. CDR1 is GTSNPN and CDR2 is SVGIG in the germline V gene (reference sequence). Trimming pared 3 bases from V and 6 bases from J, leaving 12 bases between. The CDR3 DNA is TGTGCCTGGAGCGCCGGGGCCTCTAATTCACCCCTCCACTTT. Its translation is CAWSAGASNSPLHF. Combining the CDR3 with reference TRBV30 and TRBJ1-6 gives the whole variable domain SQTIHQWPATLVQPVGSPLSLECTVEGTSNPNLYWYRQAAGRGLQLLFYSVGIGQISSEVPQNLSASRPQDRQFILSSKKLLLSDSGFYLCAWSAGASNSPLHFGNGTRLTVT.